Below, 21 T cell receptor beta chains from the same sample are listed, as sequenced in a study of OX40 agonist ivuxolimab in advanced cancers. Assay used: immunoSEQ multiplex PCR; TCRdb lists only in-frame clones, some missing. This table has about 54,000 clones, around 93% appearing once. The specimen was CD4+ or CD8+ T cells sorted from blood, collected in a trial of the OX40 agonist ivuxolimab. The source of these receptors is an adult with an advanced solid tumor such as melanoma, head and neck, liver or kidney cancer.

The chain links TRBV19 to TRBJ2-7; D perhaps matches TRBD1 (5 bases). The length of the CDR3 is 13 residues. V was trimmed by 2 bases and J by 10 bases, leaving 15 bases between them. Germline V gene sequence: CDR1 LNHDA, CDR2 SQIVND (reference sequence). The CDR3 region is CASSIKGKGPQYF. As DNA, the CDR3 is TGTGCCAGTAGTATAAAGGGGAAGGGGCCCCAGTACTTC.

This clone turned up a few times. The chain links TRBV19 to TRBJ1-1; TRBD1 aligns across 10 bases. This CDR3 region has 12 residues. Germline V gene data show CDR1 as LNHDA and CDR2 as SQIVND (reference sequence). V was pared by 11 bases and J by 5 bases, with 5 bases of the junction left unmatched. The CDR3 bases are TGTGCCGTCGACAGGGGGCCAACTGAAGCTTTCTTT. Residues: CAVDRGPTEAFF. Based on the CDR3 plus reference TRBV19 and TRBJ1-1, the full variable domain is DGGITQSPKYLFRKEGQNVTLSCEQNLNHDAMYWYRQDPGQGLRLIYYSQIVNDFQKGDIAEGYSVSREKKESFPLTVTSAQKNPTAFYLCAVDRGPTEAFFGQGTRLTVV.

The chain combines TRBV16 with TRBJ2-7; D is ambiguous. Germline V gives CDR1 KGHSY, CDR2 FQNENV. CDR3 length: 14 residues. Trimming stripped 0 bases from V and 2 bases from J, with 8 bases between. CDR3 DNA sequence: TGTGCCAGCAGCCAATCGCCAGACACCTACGAGCAGTACTTC. Its protein product is CASSQSPDTYEQYF.

This clone was seen more than once but under ten times. This chain uses TRBV9 with TRBJ1-3; 9 positions match TRBD1. Germline V CDR1 and CDR2: SGDLS, YYNGEE. V gave up 0 bases and J gave up 3 bases; unmatched junction bases: 10. This CDR3 is built from 18 residues. The CDR3 nucleotides are TGTGCCAGCAGCGTAGGTCATTGGGACAGGGAGGATGGAAACACCATATATTTT. Its translation is CASSVGHWDREDGNTIYF.

The V and J genes are TRBV11-2 and TRBJ2-1; no clear D. This CDR3 comprises 11 residues. The V gene lost 1 base and the J gene lost 7 bases, with 2 bases spanning the gap. CDR1 and CDR2 from the germline V gene are SGHAT and FQNNGV. Written as DNA, the CDR3 is TGTGCCAGCAGCTTAGGGAATGAGCAGTTCTTC. Translating gives CASSLGNEQFF.

V usage is TRBV28 and J usage is TRBJ1-2; D may be TRBD1 (5 bases). The CDR3 has 13 residues. Trimming stripped 3 bases from V and 8 bases from J, with 13 bases between. Germline V gene data show CDR1 as MDHEN and CDR2 as SYDVKM. This chain's CDR3 is CASSFHGAQGYTF. The CDR3 nucleotides are TGTGCCAGCAGTTTCCACGGGGCGCAAGGCTACACCTTC.

The J gene is TRBJ2-2, the V gene TRBV6-5; D is perhaps TRBD1 (5 bases). The CDR3 covers 14 residues. V dropped 2 bases and J dropped 5 bases, with 9 bases sitting between them. Looked up from germline, CDR1 is MNHEY and CDR2 is SVGAGI. The CDR3 bases are TGTGCCAGCAGTTACCTCGACAGAACCGGGGAGCTGTTTTTT. This sequence encodes CASSYLDRTGELFF.

This rearrangement joins TRBV30 to TRBJ1-2; D ambiguous. V lost 4 bases and J lost 6, with 21 bases in between. Germline V CDR1 and CDR2: GTSNPN, SVGIG (reference sequence). This CDR3 region has 15 residues. The CDR3 protein is CAWTRFDTNTDGYTF. The CDR3 nucleotides read TGTGCCTGGACCCGATTTGACACAAACACGGATGGCTACACCTTC.

The CDR3 DNA follows: TGTGCCAGCAGCCCGGGCATGAATCAGCCCCAGCATTTT. Translating it yields CASSPGMNQPQHF. The chain has TRBV27 and TRBJ1-5; D is uncertain. Germline loops: CDR1 MNHEY, CDR2 SMNVEV (reference sequence). V dropped 6 bases and J dropped 4 bases, with 10 bases sitting between them. This CDR3 has 13 amino acids.

This sequence joins TRBV2 and TRBJ1-1; no reliable D call. The germline CDR1 and CDR2 sequences are SNHLY and FYNNEI. V was shortened by 2 bases and J by 5 bases, with 15 bases between the two germline ends. CDR3 length: 15 residues. The CDR3: CASSELADLGTEAFF. The DNA for the CDR3 is TGTGCCAGCAGTGAATTGGCAGACCTTGGGACTGAAGCTTTCTTT.

The chain links TRBV7-6 to TRBJ2-5, with TRBD2 as a possible D gene (6 bases). V lost 2 bases to trimming and J lost 4 bases, with 14 bases between them. Germline CDR1 reads SGHVS; CDR2 reads FNYEAQ. This CDR3 region has 15 residues. The CDR3 loop reads CASSLNPGRSETQYF. CDR3 nucleotides: TGTGCCAGCAGCTTAAACCCAGGGAGGTCAGAGACCCAGTACTTC.

The CDR3 nucleotides read TGTGCCAGCAGCCACCAGACTAGCGGATCTTACAATGAGCAGTTCTTC. Its protein is CASSHQTSGSYNEQFF. The gene calls are TRBV14 and TRBJ2-1; 9 bases align to TRBD2. V trimming: 3 bases; J trimming: 4 bases; junction bases outside the gene matches: 7. This CDR3 has 16 amino acids. The germline V gene encodes CDR1 SGHDN and CDR2 FVKESK.

This sequence joins TRBV7-9 and TRBJ2-7; 8 bases match TRBD2. This CDR3 has 15 amino acids. V shed 3 bases, J shed 2 bases, and the junction held 6 bases outside the gene matches. From germline, CDR1 is SEHNR and CDR2 FQNEAQ (reference sequence). The CDR3 nucleotides are TGTGCCAGCAGCTTGGGCAGCGGGAGCGCCTACGAGCAGTACTTC. It encodes CASSLGSGSAYEQYF.

The chain joins TRBV2 to TRBJ2-3; 11 bases map to TRBD2. This CDR3 has 15 residues. CDR1 is SNHLY, CDR2 FYNNEI, per germline. With V trimmed by 6 bases and J by 2 bases, 4 bases remained unmatched. The CDR3 loop is CASRTSGELTDTQYF. Here the CDR3 DNA reads TGTGCCAGCAGGACTAGCGGGGAACTCACAGATACGCAGTATTTT.

The J gene is TRBJ2-3, the V gene TRBV5-1; D is uncertain. Looked up from germline, CDR1 is SGHRS and CDR2 is YFSETQ. This CDR3 is 13 amino acids long. V shed 2 bases and J shed 5 bases, with 9 bases lying between them. CDR3 loop: CASSLLSGDTQYF. The CDR3 coding sequence is TGCGCCAGCAGCTTACTTTCTGGAGATACGCAGTATTTT.

The gene calls are TRBV9 and TRBJ2-7; 8 bases agree with TRBD2. CDR1 is SGDLS and CDR2 is YYNGEE in the germline V gene. V lost 0 bases and J lost 0; bases outside the gene matches: 5. CDR3 length: 16 residues. CDR3 DNA: TGTGCCAGCAGCGTAGGGGTCGGGAGGGCCTCCTACGAGCAGTACTTC. Encoded protein: CASSVGVGRASYEQYF. The complete variable domain, with remaining parts taken from reference TRBV9 and TRBJ2-7, reads DSGVTQTPKHLITATGQRVTLRCSPRSGDLSVYWYQQSLDQGLQFLIQYYNGEERAKGNILERFSAQQFPDLHSELNLSSLELGDSALYFCASSVGVGRASYEQYFGPGTRLTVT.

The J gene is TRBJ1-4, the V gene TRBV19; perhaps TRBD1 as D (6 bases). Deletions cut 6 bases from V and 0 bases from J, with 14 bases between. The CDR3 is 16 residues long. Germline assignment: CDR1 LNHDA and CDR2 SQIVND (reference sequence). This chain's CDR3 is CASSPYSGATNEKLFF. CDR3 DNA: TGTGCCAGTAGCCCGTACTCAGGGGCAACTAATGAAAAACTGTTTTTT.

The V and J genes are TRBV19 and TRBJ2-1, with D possibly matching TRBD2 (6 bases). V shed 3 bases and J shed 7 bases, with 13 bases lying between them. The germline CDR1 and CDR2 sequences are LNHDA and SQIVND (reference sequence). The CDR3 is 14 amino acids. The CDR3 sequence: CASSIGIAVNEQFF. CDR3 nucleotide sequence: TGTGCCAGTAGTATTGGTATAGCGGTGAATGAGCAGTTCTTC.

This clone was seen only once. The chain joins TRBV19 to TRBJ2-7; 8 bases line up with TRBD1. V lost 2 bases to trimming and J lost 2 bases; unmatched junction nucleotides: 11. This CDR3 is built from 17 residues. Germline V gives CDR1 LNHDA, CDR2 SQIVND (reference sequence). The CDR3: CASSILSVDRGTYEQYF. The CDR3 coding sequence is TGTGCCAGTAGTATACTGTCGGTCGACAGGGGAACCTACGAGCAGTACTTC.

The chain uses TRBV19 and TRBJ2-1, with 10 bases identical to TRBD2. The CDR3 extends over 14 amino acids. Germline V gene sequence: CDR1 LNHDA, CDR2 SQIVND (reference sequence). V trimming: 5 bases; J trimming: 4 bases; junction bases outside the gene matches: 2. The CDR3: CASSSSGGYNEQFF. The CDR3 DNA sequence: TGTGCCAGTAGTTCTAGCGGGGGATACAATGAGCAGTTCTTC. The entire variable domain, with the rest obtained from reference TRBV19 and TRBJ2-1, is as follows: DGGITQSPKYLFRKEGQNVTLSCEQNLNHDAMYWYRQDPGQGLRLIYYSQIVNDFQKGDIAEGYSVSREKKESFPLTVTSAQKNPTAFYLCASSSSGGYNEQFFGPGTRLTVL.

This chain connects TRBV28 to TRBJ1-5; perhaps TRBD1 as D (6 bases). The CDR3 spans 15 residues. V shed 6 bases and J shed 5 bases, with 17 bases lying between them. Germline CDR1 and CDR2: MDHEN and SYDVKM. The DNA for the CDR3 is TGTGCCAGCAGGAACCCGGGGGCGCGGGATCAGCCCCAGCATTTT. This sequence encodes CASRNPGARDQPQHF.